This entry lists 16 T cell receptor beta chains sequenced from one sample in a study of CD8+ T cells in alopecia areata. Extraction of RNA preceded its reverse transcription into cDNA, which served as the sequencing template. Assay: immunoSEQ multiplex PCR; the TCRdb copy retains only in-frame clones and omits some. The sample lists around 250,000 clones, roughly two thirds seen once, with around 1.2% in the top ten. The input for sequencing was CD4+ T cells sorted from blood, taken at week 0. These receptors were taken from a human donor with alopecia areata.

This clone was recorded a few times. Other DNA sequences in the same sample also yield this CDR3. This chain uses TRBV30 with TRBJ1-1, with 7 positions matching TRBD1. The CDR3 contains 12 residues. The trim removed 4 bases at V and 5 bases at J, leaving 4 bases unmatched. The germline V gene has CDR1 GTSNPN and CDR2 SVGIG (reference sequence). CDR3 sequence: CAWNRGGTEAFF. CDR3 DNA sequence: TGTGCCTGGAACAGGGGTGGAACTGAAGCTTTCTTT.

This clone was counted a few times. The gene calls are TRBV28 and TRBJ1-2; D gene unclear. Germline CDR1 MDHEN, CDR2 SYDVKM. Trimming removed 3 bases at V and 4 bases at J, with 6 bases between. This CDR3 is 12 amino acids long. CDR3 DNA: TGTGCCAGCAGTTTTGTGAGCTATGGCTACACCTTC. Its protein product is CASSFVSYGYTF.

The V gene is TRBV25-1, the J gene TRBJ1-1; 8 bases line up with TRBD1. CDR3 size: 13 residues. The germline V gene has CDR1 MGHDK and CDR2 SYGVNS. Germline trimming cut 7 bases from V and 9 bases from J; bases unmatched to any gene: 10. The CDR3 is CASKPPGQAKAFF. The DNA for the CDR3 is TGTGCCAGCAAGCCCCCGGGACAGGCTAAAGCTTTCTTT.

This clone showed up just once. Other DNA sequences within the sample encode an identical CDR3. The V and J genes are TRBV6-5 and TRBJ1-2; D not resolved. The germline V and J ends were trimmed by 6 bases and 2 bases, with 7 bases remaining between them. The CDR3 runs to 12 residues. Germline CDR1 reads MNHEY; CDR2 reads SVGAGI. The CDR3 DNA reads TGTGCCAGCAGACTAGACAACTATGGCTACACCTTC. Its protein is CASRLDNYGYTF.

This clone was counted a single time. The chain has TRBV27 and TRBJ2-7; TRBD1 matches at 7 bases. Trimming cost V 3 bases and J 1 base; bases outside gene matches: 6. Germline V lookup: CDR1 MNHEY, CDR2 SMNVEV (reference sequence). The CDR3 spans 15 residues. The DNA for the CDR3 is TGTGCCAGCAGTTTGTGGGGACAGAAGTCCTACGAGCAGTACTTC. It is translated as CASSLWGQKSYEQYF.

The chain combines TRBV7-9 with TRBJ2-3, with D tentatively TRBD2 (5 bases). This CDR3 has 11 amino acids. Germline V gene sequence: CDR1 SEHNR, CDR2 FQNEAQ (reference sequence). Trimming removed 5 bases from V and 5 bases from J, with 5 bases in between. The CDR3 here is CASSEGDTQYF. In DNA, the CDR3 is TGTGCCAGCAGCGAGGGAGATACGCAGTATTTT.

This clone was seen more than once but under ten times. The chain uses TRBV20-1 and TRBJ2-5, with D uncertain. This CDR3 region has 11 residues. With 5 bases removed from V and 1 base from J, the gap between germline ends came to 5 bases. CDR1 is DFQATT and CDR2 is SNEGSKA in the germline V gene (reference sequence). CDR3 sequence reads: CSAEPQETQYF. The CDR3 DNA sequence: TGCAGTGCTGAGCCCCAAGAGACCCAGTACTTC.

A single count supports this clone. The V call is TRBV5-1, the J call TRBJ2-5; D possibly matches TRBD1 or TRBD2 (6 bases each). Germline CDR1 reads SGHRS; CDR2 reads YFSETQ. There are 14 residues in the CDR3. V lost 4 bases, J lost 5 bases, and 15 bases lay in between. The CDR3 region has the DNA TGCGCCAGCAGCCCTAGGGGGGTCTATGAGACCCAGTACTTC. Its translation: CASSPRGVYETQYF.

In this sample, this clone turned up a few times. The CDR3, as DNA: TGTGCCAGCAGCCTGAGGGACGGGGAGCTGTTTTTT. It encodes CASSLRDGELFF. V is TRBV7-6 and J is TRBJ2-2, with D tentatively TRBD2 (5 bases). This CDR3 region has 12 residues. The V end lost 5 bases, the J end lost 7 bases, and 8 bases lay between the germline ends. Germline assignment: CDR1 SGHVS and CDR2 FNYEAQ.

As for this clone: Additional DNA sequences in this sample encode the identical CDR3. V gene TRBV7-2 combines with J gene TRBJ1-1; D ambiguous. Germline CDR1 and CDR2: SGHTA and FQGNSA. Trimming took 2 bases from V and 1 from J, leaving 8 bases between them. This CDR3 is 14 amino acids long. CDR3 amino acids: CASSLLGENTEAFF. The CDR3 DNA follows: TGTGCCAGCAGCTTACTCGGCGAGAACACTGAAGCTTTCTTT.

The chain employs TRBV14 and TRBJ1-2, with 8 bases identical to TRBD1. Germline V gives CDR1 SGHDN, CDR2 FVKESK. The ends lost 4 bases at V and 7 bases at J; junction bases unmatched: 5. CDR3 size: 13 residues. The CDR3 coding sequence is TGTGCCAGCAGCCCCCGGACAGGGAGTGGCTACACCTTC. Translating gives CASSPRTGSGYTF.

For the CDR3, the DNA is TGTGCCAGCAGCCCAAGCGGGAGCTCCTACAATGAGCAGTTCTTC. Translation gives CASSPSGSSYNEQFF. The chain uses TRBV7-3 and TRBJ2-1; the match to TRBD2 covers 8 bases. In germline, CDR1 is SGHTA, CDR2 FQGTGA. V trimming: 5 bases; J trimming: 0 bases; junction bases outside the gene matches: 3. This CDR3 region has 15 residues.

The chain uses TRBV11-2 and TRBJ2-5; D assignment may be TRBD1 or TRBD2 (5 bases each). CDR3 length equals 16 residues. Trimming removed 4 bases from V and 2 bases from J, with 17 bases in between. The germline V gene encodes CDR1 SGHAT and CDR2 FQNNGV. CDR3 protein: CASSSGAAYEQETQYF. The CDR3 bases are TGTGCCAGCAGCTCCGGGGCCGCGTACGAACAAGAGACCCAGTACTTC.

The chain joins TRBV29-1 to TRBJ2-2; 14 nucleotides agree with TRBD2. The germline CDR1 and CDR2 sequences are SQVTM and ANQGSEA. This CDR3 comprises 14 residues. V dropped 7 bases and J dropped 6; count of bases not matched to a gene: 4. The CDR3, as DNA: TGCAGCGCTGGACTAGCGGGGGGTTCCGGGGAGCTGTTTTTT. The encoded protein is CSAGLAGGSGELFF.

V is TRBV30 and J is TRBJ2-1; D is possibly TRBD1 (6 bases). Germline CDR1 GTSNPN, CDR2 SVGIG (reference sequence). Trimming removed 3 bases from V and 2 bases from J, with 11 bases in between. This CDR3 is built from 14 residues. The CDR3 sequence: CAWSGDRPYNEQFF. For the CDR3, the DNA is TGTGCCTGGAGCGGTGACAGGCCCTACAATGAGCAGTTCTTC.

This clone was detected only a few times. The V gene is TRBV29-1, the J gene TRBJ2-4, with D unresolved. Germline CDR1 SQVTM, CDR2 ANQGSEA. This CDR3 is built from 12 residues. Trimming took off 6 bases at V and 1 base at J, with 7 bases between the two ends. The CDR3 sequence is CSVKGAKNIQYF. In DNA form, the CDR3 reads TGCAGCGTAAAGGGTGCCAAAAACATTCAGTACTTC.